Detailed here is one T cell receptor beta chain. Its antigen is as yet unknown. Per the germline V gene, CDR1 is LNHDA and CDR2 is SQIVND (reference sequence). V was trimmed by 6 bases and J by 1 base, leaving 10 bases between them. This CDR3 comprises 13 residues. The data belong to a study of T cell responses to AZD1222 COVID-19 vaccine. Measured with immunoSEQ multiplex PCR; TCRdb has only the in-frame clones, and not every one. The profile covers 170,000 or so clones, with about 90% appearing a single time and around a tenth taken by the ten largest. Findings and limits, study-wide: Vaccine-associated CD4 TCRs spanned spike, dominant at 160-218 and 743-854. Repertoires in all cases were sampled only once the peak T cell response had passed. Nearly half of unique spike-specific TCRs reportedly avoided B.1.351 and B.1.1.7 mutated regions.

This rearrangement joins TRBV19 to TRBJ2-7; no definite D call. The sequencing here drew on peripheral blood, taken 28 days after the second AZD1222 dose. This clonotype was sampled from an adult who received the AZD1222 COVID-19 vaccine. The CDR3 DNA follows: TGTGCCAGTAGACCGAGAGGTTCCTACGAGCAGTACTTC. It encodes CASRPRGSYEQYF.